This T cell receptor beta chain was identified during a study of T cell responses to AZD1222 COVID-19 vaccine. Method: immunoSEQ multiplex PCR; TCRdb's copy keeps in-frame clones and lacks some. Here the sample spans roughly 190,000 clones, roughly 92% being singletons. The CDR3 totals 12 residues. The germline V and J ends were trimmed by 6 bases and 3 bases, with 6 bases remaining between them. Germline assignment: CDR1 MNHEY and CDR2 SMNVEV (reference sequence). The rearrangement joins TRBV27 to TRBJ1-5, with unresolved D. Sample: peripheral blood, taken 28 days after the second AZD1222 dose. This sequence was found in an adult who received the AZD1222 COVID-19 vaccine. The CDR3 spells CASSRNNQPQHF. CDR3 sequence (DNA): TGTGCCAGCAGCCGCAACAATCAGCCCCAGCATTTT.